This record looks at one T cell receptor (beta chain) sequence and its context. Other DNA sequences within the sample encode an identical CDR3. V lost 1 base and J lost 2, with 9 bases in between. Germline CDR1 reads SGHTA; CDR2 reads FQGNSA. The CDR3 totals 15 residues. As processed by the authors: Amplification of reference gene primers was used by the study to estimate nucleated cell counts. The table came from immunoSEQ multiplex PCR; TCRdb's copy has only in-frame clones and leaves some out. From that table come the V and J calls and clone size; the DNA was used to work out D and trimming. The data contain fewer than 300,000 clones, about 89% of them singletons. The sample belongs to a study of blood T cell repertoires in COVID-19. Across the study: Sites across the United States, Italy and Spain contributed samples from acute and convalescent COVID-19. In each case, the material was cDNA or gDNA derived from T cells, B-cell-depleted T cells, or PBMCs.

The chain employs TRBV7-2 and TRBJ1-5, with unresolved D. This TCR came from a woman between 40 and 50 years old who had recovered from COVID-19. Sequencing used peripheral blood. CDR3 residues: CASSLESGGNQPQHF. DNA of the CDR3: TGTGCCAGCAGCTTAGAATCGGGTGGCAATCAGCCCCAGCATTTT.